The 27 T cell receptor beta chains presented below share a single source sample, sequenced in a study of naive and memory T cell subsets. An equimolar mix of two oligonucleotides served as the beta constant-region primer for TRBC1 and TRBC2. The ligated cDNA underwent four PCR rounds using SP2 and nested alpha and beta constant-region primers. Via MiXCR, TCRdb re-called the UMI-ligation and nested PCR reads, giving one row per CDR3 protein. The repertoire holds 95,000 to 150,000 distinct CDR3 sequences, with roughly 36% as singletons. Sequenced input: central memory CD4+ T cells from blood. The receptors here all came from a human donor in good health.

Many counts were recorded for this clonotype. The chain joins TRBV2 to TRBJ2-4; 9 nucleotides line up with TRBD1. The CDR3 is made up of 14 amino acids. The germline CDR1 and CDR2 sequences are SNHLY and FYNNEI. Trimming at V came to 6 bases and at J to 8 bases, leaving 8 bases not matched to a gene. The CDR3 coding sequence is TGTGCCAGCAGGACGGGACAGGGCTTCGACATTCAGTACTTC. This gives the protein CASRTGQGFDIQYF.

This chain uses TRBV11-3 with TRBJ2-1; D remains ambiguous. Germline CDR1 reads SGHNT; CDR2 reads YENEEA. This CDR3 spans 13 amino acids. Trimming took 1 base from V and 5 from J, leaving 6 bases between them. The CDR3 loop reads CASSLARNNEQFF. As DNA, the CDR3 is TGTGCCAGCAGCTTAGCCCGGAACAATGAGCAGTTCTTC.

The rearrangement joins TRBV20-1 to TRBJ2-7, with 13 bases identical to TRBD2. This CDR3 is built from 16 residues. The trim removed 5 bases at V and 2 bases at J, leaving 9 bases unmatched. CDR1 is DFQATT and CDR2 is SNEGSKA in the germline V gene (reference sequence). The CDR3 loop reads CSAPRTSGGSPYEQYF. CDR3 DNA: TGCAGTGCTCCAAGGACTAGCGGGGGTAGCCCCTACGAGCAGTACTTC.

The chain uses TRBV28 and TRBJ1-5, with TRBD1 matching 7 bases. Germline V gene data show CDR1 as MDHEN and CDR2 as SYDVKM. The junction had 6 bases not matched to a gene; V was cut back by 6 bases and J by 4 bases. There are 14 residues in the CDR3. The CDR3: CASSTPTGNQPQHF. The CDR3 DNA sequence: TGTGCCAGCAGCACCCCGACAGGGAATCAGCCCCAGCATTTT.

The chain links TRBV7-2 to TRBJ2-2, with D unresolved. Looked up from germline, CDR1 is SGHTA and CDR2 is FQGNSA. This CDR3 region has 13 residues. Trimming pared 2 bases from V and 6 bases from J, leaving 7 bases between. In nucleotides, the CDR3 is TGTGCCAGCAGCTTAAAGGTTGCCGGGGAGCTGTTTTTT. Its translation is CASSLKVAGELFF.

This clonotype has just a few counts. The rearrangement links TRBV11-3 to TRBJ2-3, with 7 bases lining up with TRBD1. The CDR3 runs to 15 residues. CDR1 SGHNT and CDR2 YENEEA come from the germline V gene. The ends lost 5 bases at V and 2 bases at J; junction bases unmatched: 7. CDR3 DNA: TGTGCCAGCAGCACGACAGGGAAGGACACAGATACGCAGTATTTT. Protein product: CASSTTGKDTDTQYF.

The chain combines TRBV28 with TRBJ1-6; 7 nucleotides agree with TRBD1. CDR3 size: 16 residues. V gave up 1 base and J gave up 10 bases; unmatched junction bases: 10. CDR1 is MDHEN, CDR2 SYDVKM, per germline. The CDR3 is CASSLSGQATYSPLHF. In DNA form, the CDR3 reads TGTGCCAGCAGTTTATCTGGACAGGCCACTTACTCACCCCTCCACTTT.

In its sample, this clonotype was seen many times. The chain couples TRBV29-1 to TRBJ2-1; tentative D call: TRBD2 (6 bases). The V and J ends lost 5 bases and 7 bases respectively, with 18 bases between them. CDR1 is SQVTM and CDR2 is ANQGSEA in the germline V gene. The CDR3 totals 14 residues. CDR3 nucleotides: TGCAGCGTTCCTCACCTTCGACGGGGGAATGAGCAGTTCTTC. Translated, it gives CSVPHLRRGNEQFF.

The gene calls are TRBV21-1 and TRBJ1-2. TRBV21-1 counts as a pseudogene. CDR3 length: 10 amino acids. The CDR3 here is CASSLYGYTF. The CDR3, as DNA: TGTGCCAGCAGCCTCTATGGCTACACCTTC.

The gene calls are TRBV27 and TRBJ2-3; 9 bases line up with TRBD1. The CDR3 extends over 14 amino acids. The germline V gene has CDR1 MNHEY and CDR2 SMNVEV (reference sequence). The V segment lost 5 bases and the J segment 6 bases; nucleotides outside the gene matches: 6. The CDR3 protein is CASSPGQGPDTQYF. The CDR3 DNA follows: TGTGCCAGCAGTCCGGGACAGGGCCCGGATACGCAGTATTTT.

In its sample, this clonotype was seen many times. The V call is TRBV20-1, the J call TRBJ1-1; D is unresolved. The CDR3 has 13 residues. V shed 0 bases and J shed 0 bases, with 5 bases lying between them. Germline V gene data show CDR1 as DFQATT and CDR2 as SNEGSKA (reference sequence). CDR3 sequence reads: CSARDRLNTEAFF. The CDR3 DNA reads TGCAGTGCTAGAGATAGATTGAACACTGAAGCTTTCTTT.

This clonotype was recorded many times. The chain has TRBV7-8 and TRBJ2-7; 8 bases are shared with TRBD1. Germline V gene lookup returns CDR1 SGHVS and CDR2 FQNEAQ. The CDR3 loop spans 13 amino acids. V dropped 5 bases and J dropped 4; count of bases not matched to a gene: 4. The CDR3 bases are TGTGCCAGCAGCACCCGGACAGGGTACGAGCAGTACTTC. This encodes CASSTRTGYEQYF.

This clonotype occurred a few times. V and J are TRBV5-6 and TRBJ2-3, with 7 bases matching TRBD2. Trimming removed 2 bases from V and 0 bases from J; junction bases left unmatched: 3. Germline V gives CDR1 SGHDT, CDR2 YYEEEE. The CDR3 consists of 15 residues. The CDR3 spells CASSFYSGSTDTQYF. The DNA of the CDR3 is TGTGCCAGCAGCTTCTATAGCGGGAGCACAGATACGCAGTATTTT.

This clonotype has a count of ten or more. This chain joins TRBV6-5 and TRBJ2-2; 12 positions agree with TRBD2. CDR1 MNHEY and CDR2 SVGAGI come from the germline V gene. J was trimmed by 1 base and V by 0 bases; bases with no gene match: 3. The CDR3 sequence is 18 residues long. CDR3 in DNA: TGTGCCAGCAGTTACTCGGGACTAGCGGGCCAGAACACCGGGGAGCTGTTTTTT. The encoded protein is CASSYSGLAGQNTGELFF.

At least ten counts were recorded for this clonotype. J is TRBJ2-7 and V is TRBV30; tentative D call: TRBD1 (6 bases). Looked up from germline, CDR1 is GTSNPN and CDR2 is SVGIG (reference sequence). V was clipped by 0 bases and J by 3 bases, with 15 bases between them. There are 15 residues in the CDR3. The CDR3 sequence: CAWSVQAGVHYEQYF. Here the CDR3 DNA reads TGTGCCTGGAGTGTACAGGCAGGGGTGCACTACGAGCAGTACTTC.

At least ten counts were recorded for this clonotype. This sequence joins TRBV5-1 and TRBJ2-7, with D possibly matching TRBD2 (6 bases). The germline V gene has CDR1 SGHRS and CDR2 YFSETQ. V lost 3 bases and J 11 bases, leaving 18 bases between the germline ends. The CDR3 has 13 residues. CDR3 sequence reads: CASSSGTVYDEYF. The CDR3 DNA reads TGCGCCAGCAGCTCGGGGACTGTCTACGATGAGTACTTC.

The CDR3 sequence is CASSFVGRPSYNEQFF. CDR3 nucleotide sequence: TGTGCCAGCAGTTTCGTTGGGAGACCCTCCTACAATGAGCAGTTCTTC. The genes are TRBV28 and TRBJ2-1; tentative D call: TRBD2 (5 bases). Trimming removed 3 bases at V and 0 bases at J, with 12 bases between. This CDR3 comprises 16 residues. Germline V gene sequence: CDR1 MDHEN, CDR2 SYDVKM.

V gene TRBV20-1 combines with J gene TRBJ1-2; 9 nucleotides match TRBD1. The CDR3 sequence is 15 residues long. Per germline, CDR1 DFQATT and CDR2 SNEGSKA (reference sequence). Trimming removed 3 bases from V and 4 bases from J; junction bases left unmatched: 9. The CDR3 protein is CSARGQGGFAYGYTF. Here the CDR3 DNA reads TGCAGTGCTAGGGGACAGGGAGGATTTGCCTATGGCTACACCTTC.

This clonotype has only a few counts. The chain couples TRBV7-6 to TRBJ2-1, with D unclear. Germline CDR1 SGHVS, CDR2 FNYEAQ. The CDR3 totals 12 residues. Trimming removed 5 bases at V and 11 bases at J, with 13 bases between. The CDR3 spells CASSPRDLKQFF. In DNA form, the CDR3 reads TGTGCCAGCAGCCCTCGAGACTTGAAGCAGTTCTTC.

This clonotype appeared many times. CDR3 amino acids: CASSQVSPLAGVDEQFF. The CDR3 nucleotides are TGTGCCAGCAGCCAAGTTTCCCCACTAGCGGGAGTCGATGAGCAGTTCTTC. The gene calls are TRBV14 and TRBJ2-1; TRBD2 agrees at 11 bases. V was clipped by 1 base and J by 8 bases; unmatched bases: 10. The CDR3 is 17 amino acids. CDR1 is SGHDN and CDR2 is FVKESK in the germline V gene.

This clonotype has only a few counts. This chain uses TRBV12-3 or TRBV12-4 with TRBJ2-7, with D perhaps being TRBD1 or TRBD2 (5 bases each). The ends were cut back, 0 bases at V and 0 bases at J, with 6 bases in the middle. There are 14 residues in the CDR3. CDR3: CASSLAGTSYEQYF. For the CDR3, the DNA is TGTGCCAGCAGTTTAGCGGGGACCTCCTACGAGCAGTACTTC.

This chain links TRBV20-1 with TRBJ2-7, with TRBD1 matching 8 bases. Germline loops: CDR1 DFQATT, CDR2 SNEGSKA (reference sequence). This CDR3 contains 12 residues. The V gene end was trimmed by 0 bases and the J gene end by 7 bases; junction bases not matched to a gene: 2. In nucleotides, the CDR3 is TGCAGTGCTAGAGAAACAGGGGGGGAGCAGTACTTC. It translates to CSARETGGEQYF.

This chain links TRBV27 with TRBJ2-7; TRBD1 might be the D (6 bases). V gave up 3 bases and J gave up 6 bases, with 18 bases separating them. The germline V gene encodes CDR1 MNHEY and CDR2 SMNVEV (reference sequence). CDR3 length: 15 residues. CDR3 sequence reads: CASSFDLTTGTEQYF. The CDR3 DNA is TGTGCCAGCAGTTTTGACCTCACGACAGGCACCGAGCAGTACTTC.

This clonotype has just a few counts. J is TRBJ1-1 and V is TRBV18; D may be TRBD1 (5 bases). Germline V gene data show CDR1 as KGHSH and CDR2 as LQKENI. Trimming removed 5 bases at V and 2 bases at J, with 15 bases between. The CDR3 sequence is 15 residues long. In DNA, the CDR3 is TGTGCCAGCTCAGACGAGCCGGGGCTTAACACTGAAGCTTTCTTT. Translated: CASSDEPGLNTEAFF.

The V and J genes are TRBV3-1 and TRBJ1-4; TRBD1 might be the D (5 bases). Looked up from germline, CDR1 is LGHDT and CDR2 is YNNKEL (reference sequence). This CDR3 comprises 14 residues. Trimming shortened V by 2 bases and J by 8 bases, and 12 bases separated the two germline ends. CDR3 region: CASSQRMGTEKLFF. CDR3 in DNA: TGTGCCAGCAGCCAAAGGATGGGGACGGAAAAACTGTTTTTT.

The chain has TRBV20-1 and TRBJ2-1; 14 positions match TRBD2. This CDR3 has 15 amino acids. CDR1 is DFQATT and CDR2 is SNEGSKA in the germline V gene (reference sequence). J was trimmed by 9 bases and V by 3 bases; bases with no gene match: 7. The CDR3 sequence: CSASRLAGGPVEQFF. CDR3 DNA: TGCAGTGCTAGCAGACTAGCGGGAGGGCCAGTTGAGCAGTTCTTC.

This clonotype was counted between two and nine times. The chain uses TRBV6-4 and TRBJ2-3; D remains unclear. Germline CDR1 MRHNA, CDR2 SNTAGT. The CDR3 sequence is 15 residues long. V shed 6 bases and J shed 8 bases, with 21 bases lying between them. This CDR3 is CASSVRSGGVGTQYF. The CDR3 nucleotides read TGTGCCAGCAGCGTTCGTTCGGGTGGCGTGGGTACGCAGTATTTT.